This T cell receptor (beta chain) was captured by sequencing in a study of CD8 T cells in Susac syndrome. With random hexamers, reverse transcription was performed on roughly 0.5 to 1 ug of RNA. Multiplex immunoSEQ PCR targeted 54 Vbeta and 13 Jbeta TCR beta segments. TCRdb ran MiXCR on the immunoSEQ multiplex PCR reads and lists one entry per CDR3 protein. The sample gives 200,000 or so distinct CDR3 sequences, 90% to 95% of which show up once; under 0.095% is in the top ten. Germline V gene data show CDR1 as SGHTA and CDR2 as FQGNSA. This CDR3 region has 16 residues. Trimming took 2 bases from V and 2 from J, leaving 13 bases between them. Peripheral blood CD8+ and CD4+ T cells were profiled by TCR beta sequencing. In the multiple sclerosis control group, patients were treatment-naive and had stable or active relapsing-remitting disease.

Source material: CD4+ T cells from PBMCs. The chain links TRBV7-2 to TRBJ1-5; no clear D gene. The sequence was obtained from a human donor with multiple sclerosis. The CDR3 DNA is TGTGCCAGCAGCTTACTAGGTGGGATGGGCAATCAGCCCCAGCATTTT. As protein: CASSLLGGMGNQPQHF.